The TCR beta chain under discussion was sequenced for a study of shared clonotypes between healthy human individuals. Unsorted PBMC DNA sequencing spanned ten immunoSEQ deep assay plates. Method: immunoSEQ multiplex PCR; TCRdb's copy keeps in-frame clones and lacks some. Seen here are around 530,000 clones, roughly 72% observed once, and the top ten hold 12%. Details on this clone: Its antigen is not identified.

Germline V gives CDR1 SGHDN, CDR2 FVKESK. CDR3 length equals 13 residues. J gave up 4 bases and V 3 bases, and 3 bases lay outside the gene matches. Study results and caveats: Clonotype sharing among donors was thought likely to change with sequencing depth.

The unsorted samples took about 90 million PBMCs to get genomic DNA. The sequencing input was PBMCs. The sequence was obtained from a middle-aged woman in good health. Some clones in this sample may be carry-over from other donors' samples. The V call is TRBV14, the J call TRBJ2-7; 7 bases match TRBD1. CDR3 sequence (DNA): TGTGCCAGCAGCCAGATACAGGGGTACGAGCAGTACTTC. It translates to CASSQIQGYEQYF. Variable domain in full (rest from reference TRBV14 and TRBJ2-7): EAGVTQFPSHSVIEKGQTVTLRCDPISGHDNLYWYRRVMGKEIKFLLHFVKESKQDESGMPNNRFLAERTGGTYSTLKVQPAELEDSGVYFCASSQIQGYEQYFGPGTRLTVT.